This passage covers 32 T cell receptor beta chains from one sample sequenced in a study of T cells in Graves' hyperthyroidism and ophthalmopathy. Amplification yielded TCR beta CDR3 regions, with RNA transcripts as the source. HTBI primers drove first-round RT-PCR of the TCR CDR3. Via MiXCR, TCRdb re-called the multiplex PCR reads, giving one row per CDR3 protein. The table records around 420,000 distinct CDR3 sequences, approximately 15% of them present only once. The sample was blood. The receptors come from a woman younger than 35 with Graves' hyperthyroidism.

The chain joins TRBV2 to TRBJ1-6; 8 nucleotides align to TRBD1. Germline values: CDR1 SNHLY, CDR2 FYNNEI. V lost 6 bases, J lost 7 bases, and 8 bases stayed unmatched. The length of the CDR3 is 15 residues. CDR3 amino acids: CASRAQQGVNSPLHF. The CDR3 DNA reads TGTGCCAGCAGGGCGCAACAGGGGGTCAATTCACCCCTCCACTTT.

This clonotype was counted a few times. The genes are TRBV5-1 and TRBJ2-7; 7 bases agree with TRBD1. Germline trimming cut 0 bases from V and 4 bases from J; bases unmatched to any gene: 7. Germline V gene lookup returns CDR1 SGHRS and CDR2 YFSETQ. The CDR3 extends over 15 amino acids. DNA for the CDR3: TGCGCCAGCAGCTTGGAGGGGACAGACAAGTACGAGCAGTACTTC. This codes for CASSLEGTDKYEQYF.

For the CDR3, the DNA is TGTGCCAGCAGCCAGACAAAAAGAGGCGGTGGGGGGGCTTACCCCTATGGCTACACCTTC. This sequence encodes CASSQTKRGGGGAYPYGYTF. J is TRBJ1-2 and V is TRBV3-1, with D possibly being TRBD1 (6 bases). This CDR3 is 20 amino acids long. Germline CDR1 and CDR2: LGHDT and YNNKEL (reference sequence). V was trimmed by 3 bases and J by 4 bases, leaving 30 bases between them.

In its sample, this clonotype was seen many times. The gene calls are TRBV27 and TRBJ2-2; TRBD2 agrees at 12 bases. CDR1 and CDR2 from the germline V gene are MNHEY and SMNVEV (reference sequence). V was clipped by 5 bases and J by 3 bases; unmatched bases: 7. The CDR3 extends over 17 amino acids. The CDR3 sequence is CASSLRTSGTYTGELFF. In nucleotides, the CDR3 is TGTGCCAGCAGTCTGAGGACTAGCGGGACTTACACCGGGGAGCTGTTTTTT.

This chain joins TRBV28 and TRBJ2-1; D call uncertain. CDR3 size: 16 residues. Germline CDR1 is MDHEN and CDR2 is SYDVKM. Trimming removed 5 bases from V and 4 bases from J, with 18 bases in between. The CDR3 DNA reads TGTGCCAGCAGTGGGTACTCGATTGACCGATACAATGAGCAGTTCTTC. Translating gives CASSGYSIDRYNEQFF.

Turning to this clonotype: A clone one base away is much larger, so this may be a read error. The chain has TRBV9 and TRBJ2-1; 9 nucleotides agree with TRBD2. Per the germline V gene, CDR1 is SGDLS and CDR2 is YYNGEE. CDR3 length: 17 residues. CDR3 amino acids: CAGSVVASGNSYNEQFF. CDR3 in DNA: TGTGCCGGCAGCGTTGTGGCTAGCGGGAACTCCTACAATGAGCAGTTCTTC.

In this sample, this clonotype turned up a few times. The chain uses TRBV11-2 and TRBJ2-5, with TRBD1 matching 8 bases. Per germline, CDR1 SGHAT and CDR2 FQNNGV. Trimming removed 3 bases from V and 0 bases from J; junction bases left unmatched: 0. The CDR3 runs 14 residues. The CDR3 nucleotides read TGTGCCAGCAGCTTGGACAGGGACCAAGAGACCCAGTACTTC. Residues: CASSLDRDQETQYF.

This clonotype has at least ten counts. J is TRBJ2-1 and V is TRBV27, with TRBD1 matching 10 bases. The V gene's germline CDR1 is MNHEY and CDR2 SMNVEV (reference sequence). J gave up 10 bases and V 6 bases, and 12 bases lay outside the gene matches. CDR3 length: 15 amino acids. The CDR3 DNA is TGTGCCAGCAGCCAATCTGACAGGGGGCCTGGGGAGCAGTTCTTC. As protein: CASSQSDRGPGEQFF.

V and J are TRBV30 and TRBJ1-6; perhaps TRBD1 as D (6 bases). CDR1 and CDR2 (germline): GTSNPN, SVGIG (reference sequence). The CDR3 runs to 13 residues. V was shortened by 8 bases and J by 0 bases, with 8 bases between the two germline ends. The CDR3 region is CAGQSSYNSPLHF. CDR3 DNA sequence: TGTGCCGGACAGAGCTCCTATAATTCACCCCTCCACTTT.

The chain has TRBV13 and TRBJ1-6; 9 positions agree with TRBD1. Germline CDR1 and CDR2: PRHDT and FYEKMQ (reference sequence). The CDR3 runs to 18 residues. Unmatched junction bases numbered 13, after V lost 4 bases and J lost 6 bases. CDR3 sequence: CASSSDRDRDYCNSPLHF. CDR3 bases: TGTGCCAGCAGCTCGGACCGGGACAGGGACTACTGTAATTCACCCCTCCACTTT. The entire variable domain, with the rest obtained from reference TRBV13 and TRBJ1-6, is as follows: AAGVIQSPRHLIKEKRETATLKCYPIPRHDTVYWYQQGPGQDPQFLISFYEKMQSDKGSIPDRFSAQQFSDYHSELNMSSLELGDSALYFCASSSDRDRDYCNSPLHFGNGTRLTVT.

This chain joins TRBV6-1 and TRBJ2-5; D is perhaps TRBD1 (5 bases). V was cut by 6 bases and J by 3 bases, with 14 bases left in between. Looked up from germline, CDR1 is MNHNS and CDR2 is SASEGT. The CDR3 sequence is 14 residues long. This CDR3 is CASRDPGQEETQYF. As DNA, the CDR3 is TGTGCCAGCAGGGATCCAGGACAAGAAGAGACCCAGTACTTC.

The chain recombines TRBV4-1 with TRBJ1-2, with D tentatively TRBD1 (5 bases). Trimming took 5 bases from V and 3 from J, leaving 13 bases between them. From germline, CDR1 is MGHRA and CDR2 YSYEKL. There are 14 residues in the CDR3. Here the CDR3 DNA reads TGCGCCAGCAGCGGGGGGGGGTGGGACTATGGCTACACCTTC. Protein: CASSGGGWDYGYTF.

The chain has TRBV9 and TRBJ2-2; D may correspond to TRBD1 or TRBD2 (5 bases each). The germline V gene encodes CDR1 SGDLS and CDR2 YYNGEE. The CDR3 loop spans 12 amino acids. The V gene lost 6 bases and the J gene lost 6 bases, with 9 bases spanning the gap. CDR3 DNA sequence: TGTGCCAGCACCGGGGCGGCCGGGGAGCTGTTTTTT. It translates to CASTGAAGELFF.

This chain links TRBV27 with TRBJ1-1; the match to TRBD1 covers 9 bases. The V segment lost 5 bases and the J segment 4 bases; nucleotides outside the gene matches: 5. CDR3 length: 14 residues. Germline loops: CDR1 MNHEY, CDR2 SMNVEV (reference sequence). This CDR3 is CASSPTGGGTEAFF. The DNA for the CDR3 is TGTGCCAGCAGTCCGACAGGGGGTGGCACTGAAGCTTTCTTT.

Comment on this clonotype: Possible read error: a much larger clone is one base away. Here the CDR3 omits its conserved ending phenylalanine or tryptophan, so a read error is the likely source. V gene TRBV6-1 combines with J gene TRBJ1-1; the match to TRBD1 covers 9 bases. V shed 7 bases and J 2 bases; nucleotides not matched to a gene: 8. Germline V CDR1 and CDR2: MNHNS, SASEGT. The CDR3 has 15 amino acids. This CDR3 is CASTSGQGGNTEAFS. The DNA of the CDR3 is TGTGCCAGCACCTCGGGACAGGGAGGCAACACTGAAGCTTTCTCT.

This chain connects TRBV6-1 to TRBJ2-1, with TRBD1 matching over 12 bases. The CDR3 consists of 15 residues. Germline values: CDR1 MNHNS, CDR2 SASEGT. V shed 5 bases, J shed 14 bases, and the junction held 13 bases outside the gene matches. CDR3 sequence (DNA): TGTGCCAGCAGTTTAAGTCCGGGACAGGGGGCCATGGAGTTCTTC. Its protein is CASSLSPGQGAMEFF.

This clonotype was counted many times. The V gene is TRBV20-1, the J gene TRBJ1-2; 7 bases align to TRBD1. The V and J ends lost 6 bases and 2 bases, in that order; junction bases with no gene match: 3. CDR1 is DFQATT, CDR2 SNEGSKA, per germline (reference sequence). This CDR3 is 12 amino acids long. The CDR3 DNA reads TGCAGTGCCTTGGACAGGAACTATGGCTACACCTTC. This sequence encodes CSALDRNYGYTF.

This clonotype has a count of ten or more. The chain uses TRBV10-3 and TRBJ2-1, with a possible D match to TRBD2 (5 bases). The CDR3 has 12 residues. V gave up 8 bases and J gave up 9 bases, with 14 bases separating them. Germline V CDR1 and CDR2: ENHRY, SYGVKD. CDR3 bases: TGTGCCATCCGGGAACCCCCCGTTGAGCAGTTCTTC. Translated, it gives CAIREPPVEQFF.

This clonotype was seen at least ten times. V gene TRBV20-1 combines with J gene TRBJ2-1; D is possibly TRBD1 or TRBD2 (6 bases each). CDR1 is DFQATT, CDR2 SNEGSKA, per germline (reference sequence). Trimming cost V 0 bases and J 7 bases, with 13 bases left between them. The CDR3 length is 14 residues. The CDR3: CSAREGGQRNEQFF. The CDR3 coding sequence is TGCAGTGCTAGAGAAGGGGGGCAGAGGAATGAGCAGTTCTTC.

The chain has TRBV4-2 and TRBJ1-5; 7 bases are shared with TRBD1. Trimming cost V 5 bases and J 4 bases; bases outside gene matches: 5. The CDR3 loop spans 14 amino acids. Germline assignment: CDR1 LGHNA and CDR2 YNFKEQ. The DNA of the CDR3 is TGTGCCAGCAGCTTCCGGGACAGTAATCAGCCCCAGCATTTT. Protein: CASSFRDSNQPQHF.

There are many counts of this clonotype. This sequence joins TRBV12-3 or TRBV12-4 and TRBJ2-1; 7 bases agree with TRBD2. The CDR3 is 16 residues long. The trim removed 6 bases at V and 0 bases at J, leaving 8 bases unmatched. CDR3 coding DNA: TGTGCCAGCAGCCCCGGTGGCGGGAGCTCCTACAATGAGCAGTTCTTC. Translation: CASSPGGGSSYNEQFF.

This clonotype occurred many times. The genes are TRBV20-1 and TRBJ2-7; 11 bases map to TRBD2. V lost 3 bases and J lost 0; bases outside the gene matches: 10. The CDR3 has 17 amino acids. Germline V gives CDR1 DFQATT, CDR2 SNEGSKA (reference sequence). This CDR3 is CSARWLAGGSTSYEQYF. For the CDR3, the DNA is TGCAGTGCTAGGTGGCTAGCGGGAGGTTCAACCTCCTACGAGCAGTACTTC.

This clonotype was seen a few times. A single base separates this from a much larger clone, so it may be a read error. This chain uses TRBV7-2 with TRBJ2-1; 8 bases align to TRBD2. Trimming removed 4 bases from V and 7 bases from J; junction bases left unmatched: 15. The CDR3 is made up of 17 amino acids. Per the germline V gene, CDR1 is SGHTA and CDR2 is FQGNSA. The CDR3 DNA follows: TGTGCCAGCAGCTCAAACCAACTAGCGGCCCCCGGAAATGAGCAGTTCTTC. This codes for CASSSNQLAAPGNEQFF.

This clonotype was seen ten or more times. CDR3 sequence reads: CASSGRLGGYNEQFF. The CDR3 DNA reads as TGTGCCAGCAGTGGACGACTAGGCGGGTACAATGAGCAGTTCTTC. The chain uses TRBV28 and TRBJ2-1; tentative D call: TRBD2 (6 bases). Germline lookup yields CDR1 MDHEN and CDR2 SYDVKM. This CDR3 spans 15 amino acids. V lost 5 bases to trimming and J lost 4 bases, with 15 bases between them.

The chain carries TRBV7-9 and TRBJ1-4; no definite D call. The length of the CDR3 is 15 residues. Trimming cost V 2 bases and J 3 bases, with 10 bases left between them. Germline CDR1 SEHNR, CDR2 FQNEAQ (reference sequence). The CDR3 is CASSLNTAANEKLFF. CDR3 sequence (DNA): TGTGCCAGCAGCTTAAACACAGCAGCTAATGAAAAACTGTTTTTT.

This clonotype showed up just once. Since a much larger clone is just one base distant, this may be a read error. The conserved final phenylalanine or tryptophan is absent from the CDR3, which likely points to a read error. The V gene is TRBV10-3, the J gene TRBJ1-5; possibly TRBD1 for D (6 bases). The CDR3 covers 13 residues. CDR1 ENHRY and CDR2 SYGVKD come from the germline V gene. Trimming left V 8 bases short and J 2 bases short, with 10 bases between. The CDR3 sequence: CAIGHRGNQPQHL. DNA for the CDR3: TGTGCCATCGGGCACAGGGGCAATCAGCCCCAGCATTTG.

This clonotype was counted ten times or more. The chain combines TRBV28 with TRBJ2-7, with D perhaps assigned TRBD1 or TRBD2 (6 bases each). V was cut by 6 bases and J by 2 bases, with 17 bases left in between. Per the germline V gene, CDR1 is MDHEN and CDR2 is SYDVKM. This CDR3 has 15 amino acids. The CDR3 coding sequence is TGTGCCAGCAGCCTAGGGGGGATTAGCCCCTACGAGCAGTACTTC. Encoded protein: CASSLGGISPYEQYF.

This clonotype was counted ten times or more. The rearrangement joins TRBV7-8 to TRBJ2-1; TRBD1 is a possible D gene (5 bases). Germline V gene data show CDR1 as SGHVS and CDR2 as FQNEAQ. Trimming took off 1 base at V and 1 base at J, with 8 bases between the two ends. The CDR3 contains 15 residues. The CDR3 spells CASSLEGASYNEQFF. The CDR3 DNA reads TGTGCCAGCAGCTTAGAAGGGGCATCCTACAATGAGCAGTTCTTC.

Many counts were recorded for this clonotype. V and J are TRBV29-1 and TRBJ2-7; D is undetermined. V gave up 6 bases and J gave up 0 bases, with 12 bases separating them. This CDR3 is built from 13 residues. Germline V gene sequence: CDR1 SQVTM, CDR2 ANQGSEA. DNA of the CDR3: TGCAGCGTAACGACCCCCTTCTCCTACGAGCAGTACTTC. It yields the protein CSVTTPFSYEQYF.

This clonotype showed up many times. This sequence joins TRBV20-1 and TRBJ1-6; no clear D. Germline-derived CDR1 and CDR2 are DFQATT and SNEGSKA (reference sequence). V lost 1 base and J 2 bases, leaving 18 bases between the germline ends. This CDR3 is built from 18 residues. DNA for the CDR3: TGCAGTGCTAGAGGGGGTTTCGGCCTTAACGCCTATAATTCACCCCTCCACTTT. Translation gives CSARGGFGLNAYNSPLHF.

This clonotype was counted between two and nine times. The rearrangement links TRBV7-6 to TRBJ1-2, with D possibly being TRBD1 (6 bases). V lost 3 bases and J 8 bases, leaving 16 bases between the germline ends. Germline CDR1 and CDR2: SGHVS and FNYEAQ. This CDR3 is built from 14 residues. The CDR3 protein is CASSLDTGTRGYTF. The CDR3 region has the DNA TGTGCCAGCAGCTTGGACACAGGGACGAGAGGCTACACCTTC. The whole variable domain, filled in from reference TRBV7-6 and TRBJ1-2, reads GAGVSQSPRYKVTKRGQDVALRCDPISGHVSLYWYRQALGQGPEFLTYFNYEAQQDKSGLPNDRFSAERPEGSISTLTIQRTEQRDSAMYRCASSLDTGTRGYTFGSGTRLTVV.

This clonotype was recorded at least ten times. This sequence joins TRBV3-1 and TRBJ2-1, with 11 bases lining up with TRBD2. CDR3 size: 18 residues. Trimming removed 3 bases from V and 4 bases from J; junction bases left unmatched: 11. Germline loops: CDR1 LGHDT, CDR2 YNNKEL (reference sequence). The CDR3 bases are TGTGCCAGCAGCCATTCTCTAGCGGGAGGCCCTCCATACAATGAGCAGTTCTTC. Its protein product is CASSHSLAGGPPYNEQFF.